These T cell receptor beta chains were read from a single sample in a study of shared clonotypes between healthy human individuals. The method was immunoSEQ multiplex PCR; TCRdb's version includes in-frame clones alone and lacks a portion of them. The top ten hold 1.7% of the sample, which has around 2.1 million clones, 85% to 95% seen once. The sequenced material came from naive CD8+ T cells from PBMCs. The source is a man between 18 and 35 years old in good health. Some clones in this sample may be carry-over from other donors' samples. Each CDR3 is given with its conserved first and last residue. Each record gives: CDR3 protein, CDR3 DNA, clone size, D gene, J gene, V gene. A D gene is named only where the DNA matches it firmly. Only part of the rows carry a size: once, few, many, or a class if the clone is expanded.

CAILTSGRGEQYF	TGTGCCATCTTGACTAGCGGGAGAGGTGAGCAGTACTTC	-	TRBD2	TRBJ2-7	TRBV15
CSVEFVADRFQETQYF	TGCAGCGTTGAATTCGTAGCGGACCGATTCCAAGAGACCCAGTACTTC	-	-	TRBJ2-5	TRBV29-1
CASRSRDSHAPLPYEQYF	TGTGCCAGCCGTTCCCGGGACTCACACGCCCCCCTTCCCTACGAGCAGTACTTC	-	-	TRBJ2-7	TRBV27
CAIGVGSNGNTIYF	TGTGCCATCGGGGTGGGATCCAATGGAAACACCATATATTTT	once	-	TRBJ1-3	TRBV2
CASSLAREAPSTDTQYF	TGTGCCAGCAGTTTAGCGCGGGAGGCACCTAGCACAGATACGCAGTATTTT	-	TRBD2	TRBJ2-3	TRBV27
CASLLEGTGDNEQFF	TGTGCCAGCCTCTTGGAGGGGACAGGGGATAATGAGCAGTTCTTC	-	TRBD1	TRBJ2-1	TRBV5-8
CASSQRRLAGGNEQFF	TGTGCCAGCAGCCAGCGGAGACTAGCGGGAGGGAATGAGCAGTTCTTC	-	TRBD2	TRBJ2-1	TRBV7-2
CSLTGVPGLAGVEGASQYF	TGCAGCCTGACTGGGGTCCCGGGACTAGCGGGAGTGGAAGGAGCGTCCCAGTACTTC	-	TRBD2	TRBJ2-5	TRBV29-1
CASSVAGLLSHEQYF	TGTGCCAGCAGCGTAGCTGGTCTACTCTCTCACGAGCAGTACTTC	-	-	TRBJ2-7	TRBV9
CASSRRQGSYEQYF	TGTGCCAGCAGTCGCCGACAGGGTTCCTACGAGCAGTACTTC	-	TRBD1	TRBJ2-7	TRBV27
CASSSRSGPNTEAFF	TGTGCCAGCAGCTCCCGATCGGGCCCGAACACTGAAGCTTTCTTT	-	-	TRBJ1-1	TRBV7-9
CASTPPRQGNQPQHF	TGCGCCAGCACGCCCCCGAGACAGGGCAATCAGCCCCAGCATTTT	-	-	TRBJ1-5	TRBV5-1
CASSGYRDSSKEQYF	TGTGCCAGCAGTGGATACCGGGACAGTTCAAAAGAGCAGTACTTC	-	TRBD1	TRBJ2-7	TRBV6-1
CASSPGQVPNYGYTF	TGTGCCAGCAGCCCCGGACAGGTGCCTAACTATGGCTACACCTTC	-	TRBD1	TRBJ1-2	TRBV9
CASSFRGGSGNTIYF	TGTGCCAGCAGCTTCAGGGGTGGGTCTGGAAACACCATATATTTT	-	-	TRBJ1-3	TRBV5-4
CASSPTSGISRYF	TGTGCCAGCAGCCCCACTAGCGGGATATCGCGGTATTTT	-	TRBD2	TRBJ2-3	TRBV11-1
CASSSPQVKDLETQYF	TGTGCCAGCAGCTCCCCCCAGGTGAAGGATCTGGAGACCCAGTACTTC	-	-	TRBJ2-5	TRBV7-2
CASSQDRGSGAAGQYF	TGTGCCAGCAGCCAAGATCGCGGTAGCGGGGCGGCGGGGCAGTATTTT	-	TRBD2	TRBJ2-3	TRBV4-2
CAISAGTGGITEAFF	TGTGCCATCAGTGCCGGAACAGGAGGTATCACTGAAGCTTTCTTT	-	-	TRBJ1-1	TRBV10-3
CASSLAGGSYEQYF	TGTGCCAGCAGCTTAGCGGGAGGCTCCTACGAGCAGTACTTC	-	-	TRBJ2-7	TRBV7-9
CASRASRGKSPFDEQYF	TGTGCCAGCAGAGCTTCGAGGGGGAAATCCCCTTTTGACGAGCAGTACTTC	-	-	TRBJ2-7	TRBV25-1
CSGWRELGETQYF	TGCAGCGGGTGGCGGGAGTTGGGAGAGACCCAGTACTTC	-	TRBD2	TRBJ2-5	TRBV29-1
CASSLGPWASTDTQYF	TGTGCCAGCAGCTTGGGCCCCTGGGCTAGCACAGATACGCAGTATTTT	-	-	TRBJ2-3	TRBV7-2
CASSLYGNEQFF	TGTGCCAGCAGCTTATATGGGAATGAGCAGTTCTTC	-	-	TRBJ2-1	TRBV11-3
CASRPQQTSLYGYTF	TGTGCCAGCAGACCTCAACAGACCTCCCTCTATGGCTACACCTTC	-	-	TRBJ1-2	TRBV7-9
CASSVLDRGYEQYF	TGTGCCAGCAGCGTCCTCGACAGGGGCTACGAGCAGTACTTC	-	TRBD1	TRBJ2-7	TRBV7-9
CASSLPSGPRYSNQPQHF	TGTGCCAGCAGTCTCCCGAGTGGGCCTCGTTATAGCAATCAGCCCCAGCATTTT	once	-	TRBJ1-5	TRBV28